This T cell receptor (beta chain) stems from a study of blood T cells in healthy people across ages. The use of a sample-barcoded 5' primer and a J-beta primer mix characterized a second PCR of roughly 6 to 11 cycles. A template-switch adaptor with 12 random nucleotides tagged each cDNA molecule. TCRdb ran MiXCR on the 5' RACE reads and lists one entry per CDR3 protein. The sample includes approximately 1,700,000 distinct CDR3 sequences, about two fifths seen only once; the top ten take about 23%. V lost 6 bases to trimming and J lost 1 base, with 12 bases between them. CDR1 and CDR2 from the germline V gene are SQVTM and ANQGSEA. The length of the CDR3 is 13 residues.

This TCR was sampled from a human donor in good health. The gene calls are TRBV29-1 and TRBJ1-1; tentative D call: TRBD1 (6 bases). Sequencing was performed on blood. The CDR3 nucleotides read TGCAGCGTCTACGGACAGAAGAACACTGAAGCTTTCTTT. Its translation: CSVYGQKNTEAFF. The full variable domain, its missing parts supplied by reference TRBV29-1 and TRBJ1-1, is SAVISQKPSRDICQRGTSLTIQCQVDSQVTMMFWYRQQPGQSLTLIATANQGSEATYESGFVIDKFPISRPNLTFSTLTVSNMSPEDSSIYLCSVYGQKNTEAFFGQGTRLTVV.